The 15 T cell receptor beta chains reported below all come from one sample, sequenced in a study of shared clonotypes between healthy human individuals. Sequenced by immunoSEQ multiplex PCR; TCRdb stores in-frame clones only, minus some. The sample includes 2 million to 2.5 million clones, about 92% of them seen just once. Sequences were obtained from naive CD4+ T cells from PBMCs. Subset meaning: CD45RA+ positively selected. These TCRs come from a man aged 18 to 29 in good health. Some clones in this sample may be carry-over from other donors' samples.

The J gene is TRBJ1-3, the V gene TRBV28, with 7 bases aligning to TRBD1. This CDR3 region has 12 residues. Germline V CDR1 and CDR2: MDHEN, SYDVKM. After removal of 6 bases from V and 8 bases from J, the junction contained 4 bases not matched to a gene. CDR3 bases: TGTGCCAGCAGAGAGCAGGGGGACACCATATATTTT. Translating it yields CASREQGDTIYF. The full variable domain, its missing parts supplied by reference TRBV28 and TRBJ1-3, is DVKVTQSSRYLVKRTGEKVFLECVQDMDHENMFWYRQDPGLGLRLIYFSYDVKMKEKGDIPEGYSVSREKKERFSLILESASTNQTSMYLCASREQGDTIYFGEGSWLTVV.

About this clone itself: One end of the junction fails to match germline, which may point to a read error. The chain employs TRBV29-1 and TRBJ2-7, with a possible D match to TRBD2 (6 bases). The CDR3 sequence is 12 residues long. Germline V CDR1 and CDR2: SQVTM, ANQGSEA. For the CDR3, the DNA is TGCAGCGTATCTCGGGACTCCTTCGAGCAGTACTTC. Protein: CSVSRDSFEQYF.

V gene TRBV7-3 combines with J gene TRBJ2-1; 9 bases line up with TRBD2. The CDR3 covers 16 residues. V was clipped by 5 bases and J by 12 bases; unmatched bases: 17. From germline, CDR1 is SGHTA and CDR2 FQGTGA. CDR3 DNA: TGTGCCAGCAGCCCGCGGACTAGCGTGGGTCCTTCGGGGCAGTTCTTC. The encoded protein is CASSPRTSVGPSGQFF. Variable domain in full (rest from reference TRBV7-3 and TRBJ2-1): GAGVSQTPSNKVTEKGKYVELRCDPISGHTALYWYRQSLGQGPEFLIYFQGTGAADDSGLPNDRFFAVRPEGSVSTLKIQRTERGDSAVYLCASSPRTSVGPSGQFFGPGTRLTVL.

Ten or more counts support this clone. This sample also contains other DNA sequences that code for the same CDR3. The V call is TRBV20-1, the J call TRBJ2-5; D is uncertain. CDR1 DFQATT and CDR2 SNEGSKA come from the germline V gene (reference sequence). This CDR3 contains 10 residues. V dropped 0 bases and J dropped 4 bases, with 0 bases sitting between them. CDR3 nucleotide sequence: TGCAGTGCTAGAGAAGAGACCCAGTACTTC. This translates into CSAREETQYF.

This sequence joins TRBV28 and TRBJ1-1; D is unresolved. Trimming removed 7 bases from V and 3 bases from J, with 15 bases in between. Per the germline V gene, CDR1 is MDHEN and CDR2 is SYDVKM. The CDR3 extends over 14 amino acids. This CDR3 is CASTPLLRDTEAFF. The CDR3 DNA reads as TGTGCCAGCACCCCCCTTTTGCGGGACACTGAAGCTTTCTTT.

The chain is built from TRBV30 and TRBJ2-7; either TRBD1 or TRBD2 may fit D (5 bases each). Per the germline V gene, CDR1 is GTSNPN and CDR2 is SVGIG (reference sequence). V lost 4 bases and J lost 5, with 15 bases in between. The CDR3 is 13 amino acids. CDR3 DNA sequence: TGTGCCTGGACGGGACCCTGGGTCCACGAGCAGTACTTC. It translates to CAWTGPWVHEQYF.

This chain uses TRBV6-5 with TRBJ2-7; D tentatively fits TRBD1 or TRBD2 (5 bases each). Germline V gives CDR1 MNHEY, CDR2 SVGAGI. V was shortened by 6 bases and J by 6 bases, with 15 bases between the two germline ends. This CDR3 has 13 amino acids. For the CDR3, the DNA is TGTGCCAGCAGCAAGAGGGGAGTAGGCGAGCAGTACTTC. Amino acid sequence: CASSKRGVGEQYF.

The CDR3 here is CASSLTSRSNTGELFF. In nucleotides, the CDR3 is TGTGCCAGCAGCTTAACGTCCAGGTCGAACACCGGGGAGCTGTTTTTT. This sequence joins TRBV7-3 and TRBJ2-2, with D uncertain. The CDR3 loop spans 16 amino acids. Germline loops: CDR1 SGHTA, CDR2 FQGTGA. Deletions cut 0 bases from V and 0 bases from J, with 8 bases between.

The chain has TRBV14 and TRBJ2-2, with TRBD1 matching 8 bases. This CDR3 comprises 16 residues. Germline trimming cut 4 bases from V and 0 bases from J; bases unmatched to any gene: 4. Germline V CDR1 and CDR2: SGHDN, FVKESK. CDR3 sequence: CASSPRTGSNTGELFF. The CDR3, as DNA: TGTGCCAGCAGCCCTAGGACAGGGTCGAACACCGGGGAGCTGTTTTTT.

This rearrangement joins TRBV7-2 to TRBJ1-3, with D perhaps TRBD1 (5 bases). Trimming took 5 bases from V and 0 from J, leaving 11 bases between them. The CDR3 runs 15 residues. Germline-derived CDR1 and CDR2 are SGHTA and FQGNSA. The CDR3 spells CASSVRQSSGNTIYF. In nucleotides, the CDR3 is TGTGCCAGCAGCGTTAGACAGAGCTCTGGAAACACCATATATTTT.

The V gene is TRBV7-8, the J gene TRBJ1-5, with D possibly being TRBD1 (6 bases). With 4 bases removed from V and 0 bases from J, the gap between germline ends came to 22 bases. This CDR3 is 19 amino acids long. Germline values: CDR1 SGHVS, CDR2 FQNEAQ. CDR3 sequence (DNA): TGTGCCAGCAGCTCGGTCCCGTGGGGGGGCCTGGATAGCAATCAGCCCCAGCATTTT. Translated: CASSSVPWGGLDSNQPQHF.

This rearrangement joins TRBV5-1 to TRBJ2-3; 7 bases line up with TRBD1. Germline-derived CDR1 and CDR2 are SGHRS and YFSETQ. This CDR3 contains 15 residues. V lost 0 bases and J lost 3; bases outside the gene matches: 4. The CDR3 DNA reads as TGCGCCAGCAGCTTGGTTCCCAGGGGGACAGATACGCAGTATTTT. Translation: CASSLVPRGTDTQYF.

The V and J genes are TRBV19 and TRBJ1-5; 7 positions agree with TRBD1. The CDR3 spans 16 residues. CDR1 is LNHDA, CDR2 SQIVND, per germline (reference sequence). The J segment lost 3 bases and the V segment lost 3 bases, leaving 8 bases of the junction unmatched. The CDR3 region has the DNA TGTGCCAGTAGTATTCTAGGGACAGCCACCAATCAGCCCCAGCATTTT. Amino acids: CASSILGTATNQPQHF.

The chain couples TRBV7-2 to TRBJ1-1; D is perhaps TRBD1 (5 bases). V was clipped by 2 bases and J by 5 bases, with 9 bases between them. The CDR3 sequence is 13 residues long. Germline CDR1 and CDR2: SGHTA and FQGNSA. The CDR3 loop is CASSLKAGTEAFF. In DNA, the CDR3 is TGTGCCAGCAGCTTAAAAGCAGGGACTGAAGCTTTCTTT.

Points on this clone: The same CDR3 also results from other DNA sequences found in this sample. V usage is TRBV7-2 and J usage is TRBJ1-5, with D possibly TRBD1 on 6 matching bases. Trimming left V 1 base short and J 2 bases short, with 12 bases between. Germline assignment: CDR1 SGHTA and CDR2 FQGNSA. The CDR3 length is 16 residues. Written as DNA, the CDR3 is TGTGCCAGCAGCTTAGGGGGGGCTAGGGGCAATCAGCCCCAGCATTTT. This sequence encodes CASSLGGARGNQPQHF.